This note documents a single T cell receptor (beta chain) sequence. Its specificity is unknown. TCRdb processed the 5' RACE reads anew with MiXCR; each CDR3 protein has one entry. The sample consists of 250,000 to 350,000 distinct CDR3 sequences, around 18% of them appearing once. The CDR3 extends over 13 amino acids. CDR1 and CDR2 from the germline V gene are MNHEY and SVGAGI. Trimming took 2 bases from V and 9 from J; bases not matched to a gene: 4. The data were taken from a study of CD8 T cells in ankylosing spondylitis. Overall study findings and caveats: Clones linked to disease were reported to show significant enrichment in matched ankylosing spondylitis synovial fluid.

Sequenced sample: blood, either unsorted or a sorted T cell fraction (not recorded which). The TCR comes from a male donor with ankylosing spondylitis or in good health (not recorded which). The rearrangement joins TRBV6-5 to TRBJ2-4, with TRBD2 identical over 7 bases. CDR3 DNA sequence: TGTGCCAGCAGTTACGACCGCGGGAGCATTCAGTACTTC. Encoded protein: CASSYDRGSIQYF.